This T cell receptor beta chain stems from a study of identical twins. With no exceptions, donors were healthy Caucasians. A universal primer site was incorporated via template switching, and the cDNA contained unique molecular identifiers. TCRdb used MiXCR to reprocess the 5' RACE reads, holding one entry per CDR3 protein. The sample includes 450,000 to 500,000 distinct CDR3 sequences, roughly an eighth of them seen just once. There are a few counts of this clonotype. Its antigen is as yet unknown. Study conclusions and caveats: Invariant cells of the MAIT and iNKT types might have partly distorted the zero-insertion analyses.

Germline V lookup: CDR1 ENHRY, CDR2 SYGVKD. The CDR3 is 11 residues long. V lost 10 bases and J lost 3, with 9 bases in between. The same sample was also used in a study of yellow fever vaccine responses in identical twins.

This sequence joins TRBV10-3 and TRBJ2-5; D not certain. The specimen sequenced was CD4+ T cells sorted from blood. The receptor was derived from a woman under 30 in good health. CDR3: CATLKEETQYF. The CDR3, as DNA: TGTGCCACACTAAAGGAAGAGACCCAGTACTTC.